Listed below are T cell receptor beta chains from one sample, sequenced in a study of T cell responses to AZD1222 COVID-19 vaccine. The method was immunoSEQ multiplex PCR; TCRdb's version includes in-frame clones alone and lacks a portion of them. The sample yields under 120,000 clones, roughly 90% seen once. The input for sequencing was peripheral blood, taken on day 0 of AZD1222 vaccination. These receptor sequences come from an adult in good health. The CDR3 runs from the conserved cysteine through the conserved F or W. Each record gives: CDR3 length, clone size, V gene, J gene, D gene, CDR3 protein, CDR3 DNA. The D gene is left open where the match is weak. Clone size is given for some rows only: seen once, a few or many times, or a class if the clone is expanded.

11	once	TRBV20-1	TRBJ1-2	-	CRPQGDSGYTF	TGCAGGCCGCAAGGGGATAGTGGCTACACCTTC
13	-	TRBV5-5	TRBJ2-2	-	CASSLGVGRELFF	TGTGCCAGCAGCTTAGGGGTCGGCCGGGAGCTGTTTTTT
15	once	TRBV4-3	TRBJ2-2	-	CASSQDHGGTGELFF	TGCGCCAGCAGCCAAGATCACGGGGGAACCGGGGAGCTGTTTTTT
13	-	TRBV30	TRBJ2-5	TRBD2	CARRTSGQETQYF	TGTGCCCGCCGGACTAGCGGGCAAGAGACCCAGTACTTC
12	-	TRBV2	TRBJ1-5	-	CASSTGTQPQHF	TGTGCCAGCAGCACCGGGACACAGCCCCAGCATTTT
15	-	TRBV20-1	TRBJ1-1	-	CSASPPGGANTEAFF	TGCAGTGCTAGTCCTCCCGGCGGGGCCAACACTGAAGCTTTCTTT
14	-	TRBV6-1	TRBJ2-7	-	CASSDGGSAYEQYF	TGTGCCAGCAGTGACGGGGGCAGCGCCTACGAGCAGTACTTC
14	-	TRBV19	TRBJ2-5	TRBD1	CASKKQGAEETQYF	TGTGCCAGTAAGAAACAGGGGGCGGAAGAGACCCAGTACTTC
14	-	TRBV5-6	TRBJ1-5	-	CASSLGQPNQPQHF	TGTGCCAGCAGCTTGGGTCAGCCCAATCAGCCCCAGCATTTT
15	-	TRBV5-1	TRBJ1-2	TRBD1	CASKLFPGTGFGYTF	TGCGCCAGCAAGCTATTTCCCGGGACAGGGTTCGGCTACACCTTC
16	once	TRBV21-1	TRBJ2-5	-	CASTISPSGREETQYF	TGTGCCAGCACCATCTCCCCTAGCGGGAGGGAAGAGACCCAGTACTTC
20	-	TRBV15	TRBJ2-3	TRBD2	CATSRDRGGLAGGGTDTQYF	TGTGCCACCAGCAGAGACAGGGGTGGTCTAGCGGGAGGAGGCACAGATACGCAGTATTTT
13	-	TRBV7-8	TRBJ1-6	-	CASSLGGNSPLHF	TGTGCCAGCAGCTTAGGTGGGAATTCACCCCTCCACTTT
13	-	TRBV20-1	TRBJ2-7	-	CSASSPTTYEQYF	TGCAGTGCTAGTTCCCCCACAACCTACGAGCAGTACTTC
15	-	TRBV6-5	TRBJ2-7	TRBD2	CASSYTSGGPYEQYF	TGTGCCAGCAGTTACACCTCGGGGGGGCCCTACGAGCAGTACTTC
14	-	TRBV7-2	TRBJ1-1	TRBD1	CASSSRGLSTEAFF	TGTGCCAGCAGCTCCAGGGGGCTCAGCACTGAAGCTTTCTTT
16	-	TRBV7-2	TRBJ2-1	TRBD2	CASSLLAGGPGNEQFF	TGTGCCAGCAGCTTACTAGCGGGAGGCCCAGGGAATGAGCAGTTCTTC
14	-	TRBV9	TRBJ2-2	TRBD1	CASSAGTVTGELFF	TGTGCCAGCAGCGCGGGGACAGTCACCGGGGAGCTGTTTTTT
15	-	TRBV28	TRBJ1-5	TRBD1	CASSLGRGPNQPQHF	TGTGCCAGCAGTTTGGGTAGGGGGCCGAATCAGCCCCAGCATTTT
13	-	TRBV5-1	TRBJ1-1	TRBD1	CASSVGTGLEAFF	TGCGCCAGCAGCGTGGGGACAGGCCTTGAAGCTTTCTTT
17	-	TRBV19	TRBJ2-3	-	CASSDSSLAPTTDTQYF	TGTGCCAGTAGCGACAGTTCACTAGCACCAACCACAGATACGCAGTATTTT
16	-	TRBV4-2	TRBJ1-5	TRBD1	CASSQGTGVESQPQHF	TGTGCCAGCAGCCAAGGGACAGGGGTTGAGAGTCAGCCCCAGCATTTT
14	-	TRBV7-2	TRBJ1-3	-	CASSLAGPGNTIYF	TGTGCCAGCAGCTTAGCCGGGCCTGGAAACACCATATATTTT
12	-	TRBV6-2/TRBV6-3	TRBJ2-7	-	CASSYPTYEQYF	TGTGCCAGCAGTTACCCTACCTACGAGCAGTACTTC
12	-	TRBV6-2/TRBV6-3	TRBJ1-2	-	CASSGQNYGYTF	TGTGCCAGCAGCGGACAAAACTATGGCTACACCTTC
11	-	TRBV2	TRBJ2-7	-	CASLAVTEQYF	TGTGCCAGCCTCGCGGTAACCGAGCAGTACTTC
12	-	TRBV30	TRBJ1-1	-	CAWVPRGTEAFF	TGTGCCTGGGTCCCCAGGGGCACAGAAGCTTTCTTT
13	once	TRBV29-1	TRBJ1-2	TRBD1	CSVARTGGAGYTF	TGCAGCGTTGCCCGGACAGGGGGCGCTGGCTACACCTTC
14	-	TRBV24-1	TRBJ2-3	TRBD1	CATRGTGNEDTQYF	TGTGCCACCCGCGGGACAGGGAATGAAGATACGCAGTATTTT
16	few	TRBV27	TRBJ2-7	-	CASSPLEMDSDYEQYF	TGTGCCAGCAGCCCCCTGGAAATGGACAGCGACTACGAGCAGTACTTC
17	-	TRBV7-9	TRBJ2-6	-	CASSPLGGAMGANVLTF	TGTGCCAGCAGCCCTTTGGGGGGCGCGATGGGGGCCAACGTCCTGACTTTC
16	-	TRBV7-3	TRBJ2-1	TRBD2	CASSPLGGGAYNEQFF	TGTGCCAGCAGCCCCCTTGGCGGGGGGGCCTACAATGAGCAGTTCTTC
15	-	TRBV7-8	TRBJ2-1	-	CASSLDRSSYNEQFF	TGTGCCAGCAGCCTAGACCGAAGCTCCTACAATGAGCAGTTCTTC
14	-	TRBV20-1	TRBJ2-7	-	CSASPVLGAYEQYF	TGCAGTGCTAGTCCGGTCTTGGGGGCCTACGAGCAGTACTTC
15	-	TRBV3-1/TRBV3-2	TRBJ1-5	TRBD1	CASSKTGGGNQPQHF	TGTGCCAGCAGCAAGACAGGGGGCGGCAATCAGCCCCAGCATTTT
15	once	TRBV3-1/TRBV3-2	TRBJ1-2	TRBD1	CASSQTTGGGYGYTF	TGTGCCAGCAGCCAGACGACAGGGGGCGGGTATGGCTACACCTTC
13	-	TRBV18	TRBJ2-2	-	CASSPPTAGELFF	TGTGCCAGCTCACCACCGACGGCCGGGGAGCTGTTTTTT
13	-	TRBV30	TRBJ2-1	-	CAWIRTATGEQFF	TGTGCCTGGATCCGGACGGCGACGGGTGAGCAGTTCTTC
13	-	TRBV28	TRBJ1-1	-	CASSLWQDLKAFF	TGTGCCAGCAGTTTATGGCAGGACCTGAAAGCTTTCTTT
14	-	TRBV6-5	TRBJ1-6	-	CASSYSKGNSPLHF	TGTGCCAGCAGTTACTCGAAGGGGAATTCACCCCTCCACTTT
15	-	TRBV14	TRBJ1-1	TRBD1	CASSPRDRGGTEAFF	TGTGCCAGCAGCCCCCGGGACAGGGGAGGCACTGAAGCTTTCTTT
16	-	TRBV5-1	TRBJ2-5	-	CASRPRTTSRGETQYF	TGCGCCAGCAGACCGAGGACTACCTCTCGGGGCGAGACCCAGTACTTC
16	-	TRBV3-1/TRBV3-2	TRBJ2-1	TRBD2	CASSYLSGRNFNEQFF	TGTGCCAGCAGCTACCTTTCCGGGAGGAACTTCAATGAGCAGTTCTTC
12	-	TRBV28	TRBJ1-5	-	CASSPATRAQHF	TGTGCCAGCAGCCCGGCGACCCGAGCCCAGCATTTT
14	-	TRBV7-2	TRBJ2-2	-	CASRNDENTGELFF	TGTGCCAGCAGAAATGACGAGAACACCGGGGAGCTGTTTTTT
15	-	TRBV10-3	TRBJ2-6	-	CAISESRTGANVLTF	TGTGCCATCAGTGAGTCCAGAACTGGGGCCAACGTCCTGACTTTC
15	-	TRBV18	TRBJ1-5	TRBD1	CASSRTGDSNQPQHF	TGTGCCAGCTCACGGACAGGGGATAGCAATCAGCCCCAGCATTTT
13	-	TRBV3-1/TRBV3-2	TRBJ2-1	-	CASSPDRYNEQFF	TGTGCCAGCAGCCCGGACAGATACAATGAGCAGTTCTTC
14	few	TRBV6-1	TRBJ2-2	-	CASSEASGTGELFF	TGTGCCAGCAGTGAAGCATCAGGGACCGGGGAGCTGTTTTTT
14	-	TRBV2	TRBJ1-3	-	CASSGTKGGNTIYF	TGTGCCAGCAGCGGCACCAAGGGGGGAAACACCATATATTTT
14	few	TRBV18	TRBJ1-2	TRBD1	CASSPEGQGTGYTF	TGTGCCAGCTCACCAGAGGGACAGGGTACTGGCTACACCTTC
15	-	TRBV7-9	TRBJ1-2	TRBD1	CASSFGTGYTYGYTF	TGTGCCAGCAGCTTTGGGACAGGGTATACGTATGGCTACACCTTC
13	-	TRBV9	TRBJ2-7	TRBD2	CASSVGLAYEQYF	TGTGCCAGCAGCGTAGGACTAGCTTACGAGCAGTACTTC
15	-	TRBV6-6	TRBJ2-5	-	CASSYAGQSAETQYF	TGTGCCAGCAGTTACGCGGGACAGTCAGCAGAGACCCAGTACTTC